The T cell receptor beta chain under discussion was sequenced for a study of cytomegalovirus exposure and HLA in healthy donors. Overall study findings and caveats: It was only CMV serostatus that was available as immune exposure information.

Remarks on this clone: Its antigen is not identified.

13 Jbeta primers and 60 Vbeta primers were used for the PCR. Libraries were prepared by immunoSEQ multiplex PCR; TCRdb keeps only in-frame clonotypes and omits some of them. The sample contains roughly 180,000 clones, 70% to 80% of which appear only once. The length of the CDR3 is 14 residues. V was shortened by 1 base and J by 3 bases, with 6 bases between the two germline ends. Germline V gene sequence: CDR1 SGHTA, CDR2 FQGNSA. Specimen: PBMCs. This receptor was taken from a woman aged 55 to 70 in good health and CMV-seropositive. The V call is TRBV7-2, the J call TRBJ1-4; D gene unclear. This chain's CDR3 is CASSLGSANEKLFF. The CDR3 DNA reads as TGTGCCAGCAGCTTAGGCTCAGCTAATGAAAAACTGTTTTTT.